This entry lists 21 T cell receptor beta chains sequenced from one sample in a study of cytomegalovirus exposure and HLA in healthy donors. Primers: 60 Vbeta forward and 13 Jbeta reverse. Sequencing used immunoSEQ multiplex PCR; TCRdb keeps in-frame clones, though not all of them. Of 75,000 to 95,000 clones in the sample, around 69% were seen once. The sequenced material came from PBMCs. The receptor source for this set is a man aged 30-40 years in good health and CMV-seronegative.

With regard to this clone: This CDR3 is also generated by other DNA sequences in the sample. The genes are TRBV10-3 and TRBJ2-3; TRBD1 agrees at 7 bases. The germline CDR1 and CDR2 sequences are ENHRY and SYGVKD. The trim removed 2 bases at V and 4 bases at J, leaving 9 bases unmatched. This CDR3 is 16 amino acids long. The CDR3 protein is CAISEAPGQISDTQYF. DNA for the CDR3: TGTGCCATCAGTGAGGCACCGGGACAGATATCAGATACGCAGTATTTT.

The chain recombines TRBV6-4 with TRBJ2-3; D is unresolved. This CDR3 is 15 amino acids long. Trimming removed 3 bases at V and 2 bases at J, with 12 bases between. Germline CDR1 reads MRHNA; CDR2 reads SNTAGT. The CDR3 DNA follows: TGTGCCAGCAGTGAGGGCCCGATCTCCACAGATACGCAGTATTTT. Translation: CASSEGPISTDTQYF.

The chain carries TRBV29-1 and TRBJ2-5; D perhaps matches TRBD1 (6 bases). Trimming took 0 bases from V and 3 from J, leaving 17 bases between them. The CDR3 totals 16 residues. Germline V lookup: CDR1 SQVTM, CDR2 ANQGSEA. The CDR3 nucleotides read TGCAGCGTTGAAGACCCCGGACAGCATTTTAAAGAGACCCAGTACTTC. Amino acids: CSVEDPGQHFKETQYF.

The chain joins TRBV9 to TRBJ1-6, with D possibly matching TRBD1 (5 bases). The germline V gene encodes CDR1 SGDLS and CDR2 YYNGEE. This CDR3 comprises 15 residues. The germline V and J ends were trimmed by 6 bases and 7 bases, with 17 bases remaining between them. CDR3 sequence reads: CASTRQNQVNSPLHF. Written as DNA, the CDR3 is TGTGCCAGCACCCGACAGAACCAGGTCAATTCACCCCTCCACTTT.

The gene calls are TRBV21-1 and TRBJ1-4; TRBD1 is taken as the D call from the table, unchecked against the DNA. TRBV21-1 constitutes a pseudogene. There are 15 residues in the CDR3. The CDR3 loop reads CASSKRQVEWEKLFF. The CDR3 DNA sequence: TGTGCCAGCAGCAAAAGACAGGTGGAGTGGGAAAAACTGTTTTTT.

The V gene is TRBV14, the J gene TRBJ2-7; tentative D call: TRBD1 (7 bases). Germline-derived CDR1 and CDR2 are SGHDN and FVKESK. The V end lost 8 bases, the J end lost 2 bases, and 13 bases lay between the germline ends. This CDR3 contains 13 residues. Written as DNA, the CDR3 is TGTGCCAGCCCAGGGGGACTCACCTACGAGCAGTACTTC. It encodes CASPGGLTYEQYF.

This clone was observed a handful of times. The chain links TRBV27 to TRBJ1-1; D might be TRBD1 (6 bases). CDR3 length equals 13 residues. Trimming pared 4 bases from V and 5 bases from J, leaving 11 bases between. The V gene's germline CDR1 is MNHEY and CDR2 SMNVEV (reference sequence). Here the CDR3 reads CASSYRDPTEAFF. CDR3 DNA sequence: TGTGCCAGCAGTTACAGGGATCCGACTGAAGCTTTCTTT.

The chain carries TRBV6-5 and TRBJ2-4; tentative D call: TRBD1 (6 bases). Germline CDR1 MNHEY, CDR2 SVGAGI. This CDR3 has 15 residues. Between the trimmed V and J ends, which lost 4 bases and 0 bases, there was a span of 10 bases. CDR3 nucleotide sequence: TGTGCCAGCAGTTCCCAGGGGATAGCCAAAAACATTCAGTACTTC. Protein: CASSSQGIAKNIQYF.

The CDR3 region is CASTMAGSYNEQFF. The CDR3 nucleotides are TGTGCCAGCACTATGGCGGGCTCCTACAATGAGCAGTTCTTC. The V and J genes are TRBV9 and TRBJ2-1; D possibly corresponds to TRBD2 (5 bases). V shed 6 bases and J shed 0 bases, with 10 bases lying between them. This CDR3 spans 14 amino acids. CDR1 and CDR2 (germline): SGDLS, YYNGEE. Drawing the rest from reference TRBV9 and TRBJ2-1, the complete variable domain is DSGVTQTPKHLITATGQRVTLRCSPRSGDLSVYWYQQSLDQGLQFLIQYYNGEERAKGNILERFSAQQFPDLHSELNLSSLELGDSALYFCASTMAGSYNEQFFGPGTRLTVL.

The J gene is TRBJ1-5, the V gene TRBV6-6, with D possibly TRBD1 on 6 matching bases. CDR3 length: 15 amino acids. Trimming took off 5 bases at V and 3 bases at J, with 14 bases between the two ends. The germline gives CDR1 MNHNY, CDR2 SVGAGI (reference sequence). The chain's CDR3 is CASSDGQFDNQPQHF. The CDR3 DNA sequence: TGTGCCAGCAGTGACGGACAGTTTGACAATCAGCCCCAGCATTTT.

The chain joins TRBV13 to TRBJ2-2; 8 nucleotides agree with TRBD1. V dropped 4 bases and J dropped 1; count of bases not matched to a gene: 2. This CDR3 comprises 15 residues. Germline loops: CDR1 PRHDT, CDR2 FYEKMQ (reference sequence). This CDR3 reads CASSSGGVNTGELFF. The DNA of the CDR3 is TGTGCCAGCAGCTCAGGGGGCGTGAACACCGGGGAGCTGTTTTTT.

The CDR3: CASSFGTGGTQPQHF. The CDR3 bases are TGTGCCAGCAGCTTTGGGACAGGGGGTACTCAGCCCCAGCATTTT. The V gene is TRBV5-6, the J gene TRBJ1-5, with 11 bases lining up with TRBD1. V lost 2 bases to trimming and J lost 6 bases; unmatched junction nucleotides: 4. In germline, CDR1 is SGHDT, CDR2 YYEEEE. The CDR3 totals 15 residues. Variable domain in full (rest from reference TRBV5-6 and TRBJ1-5): DAGVTQSPTHLIKTRGQQVTLRCSPKSGHDTVSWYQQALGQGPQFIFQYYEEEERQRGNFPDRFSGHQFPNYSSELNVNALLLGDSALYLCASSFGTGGTQPQHFGDGTRLSIL.

Here the CDR3 reads CASSPGGLGEQFF. The CDR3 DNA is TGCGCCAGCAGCCCGGGGGGATTGGGTGAGCAGTTCTTC. The genes are TRBV5-1 and TRBJ2-1, with 7 bases identical to TRBD2. This CDR3 has 13 amino acids. CDR1 is SGHRS, CDR2 YFSETQ, per germline. Trimming removed 4 bases from V and 9 bases from J; junction bases left unmatched: 7.

This clone was recorded only once. The chain links TRBV19 to TRBJ2-6; 8 positions match TRBD1. CDR3 length: 15 amino acids. V lost 3 bases and J lost 3; bases outside the gene matches: 1. Germline lookup yields CDR1 LNHDA and CDR2 SQIVND (reference sequence). The CDR3 sequence: CASSIRGLGANVLTF. Written as DNA, the CDR3 is TGTGCCAGTAGTATCAGGGGGCTTGGGGCCAACGTCCTGACTTTC.

This chain links TRBV20-1 with TRBJ2-1; TRBD1 matches at 7 bases. The ends lost 8 bases at V and 5 bases at J; junction bases unmatched: 3. Germline values: CDR1 DFQATT, CDR2 SNEGSKA (reference sequence). This CDR3 has 11 amino acids. The CDR3 here is CSLTGHNEQFF. In nucleotides, the CDR3 is TGCAGTCTGACAGGGCACAATGAGCAGTTCTTC.

This clone showed up just once. The genes are TRBV7-3 and TRBJ1-1; the D gene is possibly TRBD1 (6 bases). The ends were cut back, 2 bases at V and 1 base at J, with 8 bases in the middle. The CDR3 is 14 amino acids. CDR1 and CDR2 from the germline V gene are SGHTA and FQGTGA. The CDR3, as DNA: TGTGCCAGCAGCTTATCGGACAGGAACACTGAAGCTTTCTTT. Protein sequence: CASSLSDRNTEAFF.

This clone showed up just once. The rearrangement links TRBV7-6 to TRBJ1-3; D is possibly TRBD1 (5 bases). V was clipped by 5 bases and J by 4 bases, with 15 bases between them. The CDR3 consists of 15 residues. Germline CDR1 and CDR2: SGHVS and FNYEAQ. CDR3 in amino acids: CASSPVGGAGNTIYF. CDR3 sequence (DNA): TGTGCCAGCAGCCCAGTGGGGGGAGCAGGAAACACCATATATTTT. Together with reference TRBV7-6 and TRBJ1-3, the CDR3 gives the full variable domain: GAGVSQSPRYKVTKRGQDVALRCDPISGHVSLYWYRQALGQGPEFLTYFNYEAQQDKSGLPNDRFSAERPEGSISTLTIQRTEQRDSAMYRCASSPVGGAGNTIYFGEGSWLTVV.

This clone turned up a few times. The rearrangement joins TRBV6-1 to TRBJ2-2, with TRBD1 identical over 10 bases. CDR1 is MNHNS and CDR2 is SASEGT in the germline V gene. V was pared by 4 bases and J by 6 bases, with 5 bases of the junction left unmatched. This CDR3 comprises 15 residues. CDR3 nucleotide sequence: TGTGCCAGCAGTGGCGACAGGGGGCTTTCCGGGGAGCTGTTTTTT. Translating it yields CASSGDRGLSGELFF.

The chain joins TRBV19 to TRBJ2-4; D gene unclear. V lost 5 bases and J 1 base, leaving 12 bases between the germline ends. This CDR3 has 15 residues. The germline CDR1 and CDR2 sequences are LNHDA and SQIVND (reference sequence). The DNA of the CDR3 is TGTGCCAGTAGTGATCCCAGATTCGCCAAAAACATTCAGTACTTC. This codes for CASSDPRFAKNIQYF.

There are a few counts of this clone. The chain has TRBV5-1 and TRBJ2-4, with 8 bases identical to TRBD2. Germline CDR1 is SGHRS and CDR2 is YFSETQ. Germline trimming cut 4 bases from V and 7 bases from J; bases unmatched to any gene: 7. The CDR3 has 14 residues. The chain's CDR3 is CASSAGGGSNIQYF. The CDR3 DNA follows: TGCGCCAGCAGCGCCGGGGGGGGGTCGAACATTCAGTACTTC.

The J gene is TRBJ2-7, the V gene TRBV7-9; TRBD1 might be the D (6 bases). V lost 2 bases to trimming and J lost 2 bases, with 16 bases between them. The germline CDR1 and CDR2 sequences are SEHNR and FQNEAQ (reference sequence). CDR3 length equals 16 residues. CDR3 residues: CASSLSGTDRPYEQYF. The CDR3 nucleotides are TGTGCCAGCAGCTTATCCGGGACGGACAGACCCTACGAGCAGTACTTC.